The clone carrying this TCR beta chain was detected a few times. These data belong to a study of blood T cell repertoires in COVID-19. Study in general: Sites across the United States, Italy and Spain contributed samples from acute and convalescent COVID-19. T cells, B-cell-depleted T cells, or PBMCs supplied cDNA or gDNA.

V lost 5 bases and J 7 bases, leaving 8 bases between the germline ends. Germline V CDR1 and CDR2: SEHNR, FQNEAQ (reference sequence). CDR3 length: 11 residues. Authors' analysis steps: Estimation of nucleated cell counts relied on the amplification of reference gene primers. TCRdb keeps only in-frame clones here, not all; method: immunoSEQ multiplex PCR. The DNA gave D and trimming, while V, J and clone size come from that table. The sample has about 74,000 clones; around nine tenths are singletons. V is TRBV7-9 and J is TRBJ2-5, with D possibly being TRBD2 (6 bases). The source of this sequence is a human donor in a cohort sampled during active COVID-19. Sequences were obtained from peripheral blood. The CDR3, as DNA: TGTGCCAGCAGCGGGGGGTGGACCCAGTACTTC. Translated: CASSGGWTQYF.